Presented here are 20 T cell receptor beta chains from one specimen sequenced in a study of T cell responses to AZD1222 COVID-19 vaccine. Here immunoSEQ multiplex PCR was the method, and the copy in TCRdb shows in-frame clones only, minus some. Here the sample spans some 170,000 clones, 85% to 95% being singletons. The starting material was peripheral blood, obtained 28 days after the second dose of the MenACWY control vaccine. The receptor source for this set is an adult who received the MenACWY meningococcal vaccine as a control.

This chain joins TRBV6-4 and TRBJ2-1; 14 bases are shared with TRBD2. Germline CDR1 and CDR2: MRHNA and SNTAGT. The CDR3 has 16 amino acids. Trimming removed 4 bases from V and 5 bases from J; junction bases left unmatched: 4. For the CDR3, the DNA is TGTGCCAGCAGTGTACGACTAGCGGGGGGGAACAATGAGCAGTTCTTC. Its protein product is CASSVRLAGGNNEQFF.

V usage is TRBV5-1 and J usage is TRBJ1-1; no clear D gene. The V end was cut by 0 bases, the J end by 0 bases, with 9 bases between. Per germline, CDR1 SGHRS and CDR2 YFSETQ. The CDR3 spans 15 residues. CDR3 in amino acids: CASSLGNTMNTEAFF. CDR3 bases: TGCGCCAGCAGCTTGGGAAACACTATGAACACTGAAGCTTTCTTT.

The chain employs TRBV6-4 and TRBJ1-6; D not certain. CDR3 length equals 15 residues. Looked up from germline, CDR1 is MRHNA and CDR2 is SNTAGT. V lost 4 bases to trimming and J lost 9 bases, with 16 bases between them. The CDR3 coding sequence is TGTGCCAGCAGTGCTAACGACCGGGAGGGTTCACCCCTCCACTTT. It translates to CASSANDREGSPLHF.

Concerning this clone itself: In the same sample, other DNA sequences code for this CDR3. V and J are TRBV3-1 (or the pseudogene TRBV3-2) and TRBJ2-2, with D unresolved. Trimming took off 1 base at V and 2 bases at J, with 11 bases between the two ends. Looked up from germline, CDR1 is LGHDT and CDR2 is YNNKEL (reference sequence). This CDR3 has 16 amino acids. Written as DNA, the CDR3 is TGTGCCAGCAGCCAAGGACCCGGGCCCAACACCGGGGAGCTGTTTTTT. It codes for CASSQGPGPNTGELFF.

The J gene is TRBJ1-4, the V gene TRBV28, with D possibly TRBD1 on 5 matching bases. V was pared by 6 bases and J by 4 bases, with 15 bases between. The CDR3 is 15 residues long. Germline V gene sequence: CDR1 MDHEN, CDR2 SYDVKM. The CDR3 loop is CASRLPGPNNEKLFF. DNA of the CDR3: TGTGCCAGCAGACTACCGGGGCCTAATAATGAAAAACTGTTTTTT.

The chain is built from TRBV5-1 and TRBJ1-1; possibly TRBD1 for D (5 bases). Germline CDR1 SGHRS, CDR2 YFSETQ. CDR3 size: 13 residues. Trimming removed 4 bases at V and 4 bases at J, with 11 bases between. The CDR3 reads CASSEGVTTEAFF. The CDR3 DNA follows: TGCGCCAGCAGCGAAGGGGTTACCACTGAAGCTTTCTTT.

The V call is TRBV4-3, the J call TRBJ2-3, with TRBD2 as a possible D gene (7 bases). Trimming removed 5 bases from V and 6 bases from J, with 18 bases in between. This CDR3 is built from 15 residues. Germline V gives CDR1 LGHNA, CDR2 YSLEER. The CDR3 nucleotides are TGCGCCAGCAGCTTGGGGGGAGGCGGGGGCGATACGCAGTATTTT. As protein: CASSLGGGGGDTQYF.

The V gene is TRBV6-6, the J gene TRBJ1-4, with D possibly being TRBD1 (6 bases). Germline V lookup: CDR1 MNHNY, CDR2 SVGAGI (reference sequence). CDR3 size: 15 residues. V was cut by 6 bases and J by 7 bases, with 18 bases left in between. In DNA form, the CDR3 reads TGTGCCAGCAGGCCCCAGGGCAGGGGTGGTGAAAAACTGTTTTTT. Translation: CASRPQGRGGEKLFF.

The gene calls are TRBV29-1 and TRBJ2-2; D uncertain. Trimming cost V 5 bases and J 4 bases, with 8 bases left between them. CDR1 and CDR2 (germline): SQVTM, ANQGSEA. The CDR3 covers 12 residues. CDR3: CSVHLPTGELFF. The CDR3, as DNA: TGCAGCGTTCACCTGCCCACCGGGGAGCTGTTTTTT.

CDR3 DNA: TGTGCCAGCAGTGAAGGGGGACAGGGTGACCAGCCCCAGCATTTT. As protein: CASSEGGQGDQPQHF. The chain couples TRBV2 to TRBJ1-5; 9 positions agree with TRBD1. V was pared by 1 base and J by 7 bases, with 5 bases of the junction left unmatched. This CDR3 comprises 15 residues. Germline CDR1 reads SNHLY; CDR2 reads FYNNEI.

In its sample, this clone was seen once. Here the CDR3 reads CASSYPGGTGNTIYF. CDR3 in DNA: TGTGCCAGCAGTTATCCGGGAGGGACGGGAAACACCATATATTTT. The V and J genes are TRBV6-5 and TRBJ1-3, with D maybe TRBD1 (5 bases). Germline V CDR1 and CDR2: MNHEY, SVGAGI. The CDR3 has 15 amino acids. V lost 3 bases and J 4 bases, leaving 13 bases between the germline ends.

The chain combines TRBV5-1 with TRBJ1-2, with D unclear. V lost 3 bases to trimming and J lost 1 base, with 7 bases between them. Germline V CDR1 and CDR2: SGHRS, YFSETQ. This CDR3 contains 13 residues. The CDR3 reads CASSSTHNYGYTF. In nucleotides, the CDR3 is TGCGCCAGCAGCTCCACACATAACTATGGCTACACCTTC.

The gene calls are TRBV5-1 and TRBJ1-2, with 7 bases fitting TRBD1. J lost 7 bases, V lost 0 bases, and 3 bases had no gene match. CDR1 is SGHRS and CDR2 is YFSETQ in the germline V gene. This CDR3 contains 13 residues. Written as DNA, the CDR3 is TGCGCCAGCAGCTTGGAGGCAGGGGGTGGCTACACCTTC. It is translated as CASSLEAGGGYTF.

The rearrangement joins TRBV10-2 to TRBJ2-7; D may be TRBD2 (6 bases). V was clipped by 3 bases and J by 7 bases, with 25 bases between them. Looked up from germline, CDR1 is WSHSY and CDR2 is SAAADI. This CDR3 spans 17 amino acids. CDR3 sequence reads: CASSDLTQGGGIHEQYF. CDR3 nucleotide sequence: TGCGCCAGCAGTGACCTGACCCAGGGTGGGGGGATACATGAGCAGTACTTC.

This chain links TRBV11-3 with TRBJ2-5, with a weak D call TRBD2 (5 bases). This CDR3 has 15 amino acids. Trimming shortened V by 4 bases and J by 5 bases, and 17 bases separated the two germline ends. CDR1 is SGHNT and CDR2 is YENEEA in the germline V gene. CDR3 in amino acids: CASSSGIGSGETQYF. Here the CDR3 DNA reads TGTGCCAGCAGCTCGGGAATTGGGTCGGGGGAGACCCAGTACTTC.

This sequence joins TRBV19 and TRBJ1-5; 9 bases line up with TRBD1. J gave up 5 bases and V 4 bases, and 3 bases lay outside the gene matches. Germline V gene sequence: CDR1 LNHDA, CDR2 SQIVND (reference sequence). The CDR3 spans 14 residues. The CDR3 loop reads CASSRGQGYQPQHF. The CDR3 DNA reads as TGTGCCAGTAGTAGGGGACAGGGTTATCAGCCCCAGCATTTT.

The J gene is TRBJ1-1, the V gene TRBV21-1. TRBV21-1 is flagged as a pseudogene. This CDR3 spans 14 amino acids. CDR3 coding DNA: TGTGCCAGCAGCACGGAAATTTGGGGCACTGAAGCTTTCTTT. Its protein product is CASSTEIWGTEAFF.

This sequence joins TRBV5-1 and TRBJ2-7; D is uncertain. V lost 0 bases and J 1 base, leaving 14 bases between the germline ends. CDR3 size: 16 residues. The V gene's germline CDR1 is SGHRS and CDR2 YFSETQ. Here the CDR3 reads CASSLVAAIPSYEQYF. DNA for the CDR3: TGCGCCAGCAGCTTGGTGGCAGCCATTCCTTCCTACGAGCAGTACTTC. Variable domain in full (rest from reference TRBV5-1 and TRBJ2-7): KAGVTQTPRYLIKTRGQQVTLSCSPISGHRSVSWYQQTPGQGLQFLFEYFSETQRNKGNFPGRFSGRQFSNSRSEMNVSTLELGDSALYLCASSLVAAIPSYEQYFGPGTRLTVT.

The rearrangement joins TRBV7-9 to TRBJ1-1; the match to TRBD1 covers 10 bases. V lost 4 bases, J lost 5 bases, and 4 bases stayed unmatched. The CDR3 runs 14 residues. Germline CDR1 SEHNR, CDR2 FQNEAQ (reference sequence). The CDR3 nucleotides are TGTGCCAGCAGCTCGACAGGGGGCAATACTGAAGCTTTCTTT. Protein sequence: CASSSTGGNTEAFF.

The chain has TRBV15 and TRBJ1-5; D gene ambiguous. The germline V and J ends were trimmed by 0 bases and 9 bases, with 9 bases remaining between them. This CDR3 is 13 amino acids long. CDR1 is LNHNV, CDR2 YYDKDF, per germline (reference sequence). The CDR3 loop reads CATSRDKAGPQHF. The CDR3 bases are TGTGCCACCAGCAGAGATAAGGCGGGGCCCCAGCATTTT.